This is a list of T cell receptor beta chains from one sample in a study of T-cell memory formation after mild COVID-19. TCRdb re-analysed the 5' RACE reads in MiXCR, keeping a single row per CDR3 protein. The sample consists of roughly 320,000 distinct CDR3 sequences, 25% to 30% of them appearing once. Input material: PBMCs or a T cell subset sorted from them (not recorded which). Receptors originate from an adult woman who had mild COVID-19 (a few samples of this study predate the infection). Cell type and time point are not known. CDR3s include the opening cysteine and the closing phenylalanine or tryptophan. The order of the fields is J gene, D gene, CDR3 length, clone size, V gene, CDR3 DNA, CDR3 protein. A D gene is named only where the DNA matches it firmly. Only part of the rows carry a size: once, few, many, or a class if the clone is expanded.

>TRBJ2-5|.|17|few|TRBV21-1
TGTGCCAGCAGTCCACACGGCCAGCTAGGTCCCTGGGAGACCCAGTACTTC
CASSPHGQLGPWETQYF
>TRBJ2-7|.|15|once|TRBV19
TGTGCCAGTAGTCAAGGAGGCGGGCAGTACTACGAGCAGTACTTC
CASSQGGGQYYEQYF
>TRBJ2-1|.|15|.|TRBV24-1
TGTGCCACCAGTGATCCTATAGCGGTTCTCAATGAGCAGTTCTTC
CATSDPIAVLNEQFF
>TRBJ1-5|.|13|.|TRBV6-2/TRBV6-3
TGTGCCAGCGTGGCGCGGGACGGACAGCCCCAGCATTTT
CASVARDGQPQHF
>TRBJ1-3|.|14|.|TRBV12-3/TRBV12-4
TGTGCCAGCAGCCCGAGTTACTCTGGAAACACCATATATTTT
CASSPSYSGNTIYF
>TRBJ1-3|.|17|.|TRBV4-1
TGCGCCAGCAGCCAGGGACCAAGGGGGTCCTCTGGAAACACCATATATTTT
CASSQGPRGSSGNTIYF
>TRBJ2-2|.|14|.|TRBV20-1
TGCAGTGCTAGAGATCTGAGGACCACCGGGGAGCTGTTTTTT
CSARDLRTTGELFF
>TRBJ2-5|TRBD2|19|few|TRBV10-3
TGTGCCATCAGTGAGAGAGGTTGGACTAGCGGGAGTACGGGAGAGACCCAGTACTTC
CAISERGWTSGSTGETQYF
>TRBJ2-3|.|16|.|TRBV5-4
TGTGCCAGCAGCTTGGGAGGCGGAGTCGGCACAGATACGCAGTATTTT
CASSLGGGVGTDTQYF
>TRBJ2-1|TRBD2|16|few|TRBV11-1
TGTGCCAGCAGCCGTCGGACTAGCGGCATATACAATGAGCAGTTCTTC
CASSRRTSGIYNEQFF
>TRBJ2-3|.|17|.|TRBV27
TGTGCCAGCAGTTTAGAGGCCAGGACCTCGTTTACAGATACGCAGTATTTT
CASSLEARTSFTDTQYF
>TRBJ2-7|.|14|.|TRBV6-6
TGTGCCAGCAGTTACACGGGGACCACCTACGAGCAGTACTTC
CASSYTGTTYEQYF
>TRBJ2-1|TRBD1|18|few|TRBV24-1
TGTGCCACCAGTGATCAGCCTCCGGGACAGGGGTCCTACAATGAGCAGTTCTTC
CATSDQPPGQGSYNEQFF
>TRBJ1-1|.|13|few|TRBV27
TGTGCCAGCAGTTTAAATCCGGATACTGAAGCTTTCTTT
CASSLNPDTEAFF
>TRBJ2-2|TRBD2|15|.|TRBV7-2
TGTGCCAGCAGCTTAGAAGCGGGAGAGGCCGGGGAGCTGTTTTTT
CASSLEAGEAGELFF
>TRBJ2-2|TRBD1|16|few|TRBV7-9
TGTGCCAGCAGCTCCGCGACAGGGGCGAACACCGGGGAGCTGTTTTTT
CASSSATGANTGELFF
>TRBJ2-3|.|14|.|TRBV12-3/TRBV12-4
TGTGCCAGCAGGGAACATGGTTCCAGAGATACGCAGTATTTT
CASREHGSRDTQYF
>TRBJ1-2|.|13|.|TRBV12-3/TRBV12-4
TGTGCCAGCAGTCCTCAGTTGGGAACTGGCTACACCTTC
CASSPQLGTGYTF
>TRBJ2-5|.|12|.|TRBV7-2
TGTGCCAGCAGCCCGGGCTTTAAGGCCAAGTACTTC
CASSPGFKAKYF
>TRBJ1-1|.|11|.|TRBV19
TGTGCCAGTAGTGCGAACACTGAAGCTTTCTTT
CASSANTEAFF
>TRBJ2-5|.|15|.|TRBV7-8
TGTGCCAGCAGCTCATCGGGACGGGCCACGAAGACCCAGTACTTC
CASSSSGRATKTQYF
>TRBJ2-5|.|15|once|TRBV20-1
TGCAGTGCTAGAGCGGACTACGGACACGGGGAGACCCAGTACTTC
CSARADYGHGETQYF
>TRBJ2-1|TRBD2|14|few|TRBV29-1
TGCAGCGCCGGACTAGCGGGGGGGCCCAATGAGCAGTTCTTC
CSAGLAGGPNEQFF
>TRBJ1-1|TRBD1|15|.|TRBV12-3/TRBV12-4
TGTGCCAGCATTATTACCGGGACAGGAGTACCTCAAGCTTTCTTT
CASIITGTGVPQAFF
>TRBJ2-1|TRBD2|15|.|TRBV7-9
TGTGCCAGCAGCCCGACTAGCGGGAGTACGGATGAGCAGTTCTTC
CASSPTSGSTDEQFF
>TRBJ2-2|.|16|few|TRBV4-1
TGCGCCAGCAGCCATCCCGGGACCACGGCCACCGGGGAGCTGTTTTTT
CASSHPGTTATGELFF
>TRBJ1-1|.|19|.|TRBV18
TGTGCCAGCTCACCTCGTTCCCAATCTCAAGGAGGGGCGAACACTGAAGCTTTCTTT
CASSPRSQSQGGANTEAFF
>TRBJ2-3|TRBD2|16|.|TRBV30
TGTGCCTGGAGCAGAAAGACTAGCGGGATGGCAGATACGCAGTATTTT
CAWSRKTSGMADTQYF
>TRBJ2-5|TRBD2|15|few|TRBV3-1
TGTGCCAGCAGCCAAGTCCGGACTAGCGTCGAGACCCAGTACTTC
CASSQVRTSVETQYF
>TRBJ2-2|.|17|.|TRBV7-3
TGTGCCAGCAGCCCCAGGGCTATGATAACGAACACCGGGGAGCTGTTTTTT
CASSPRAMITNTGELFF
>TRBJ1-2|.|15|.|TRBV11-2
TGTGCCAGCAGCGGACTAAAGGGGGGAGCGTATGGCTACACCTTC
CASSGLKGGAYGYTF
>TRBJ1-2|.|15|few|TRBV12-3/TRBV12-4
TGTGCCAGCAGCATAAAGGGTGAAACAGTTGATGGCTACACCTTC
CASSIKGETVDGYTF
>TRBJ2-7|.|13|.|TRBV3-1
TGTGCCAGCAGCCCTTTCTTCTCCTACGAGCAGTACTTC
CASSPFFSYEQYF
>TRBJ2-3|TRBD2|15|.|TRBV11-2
TGTGCCAGCACCCCGGGACTAGCGGCCCCAGATACGCAGTATTTT
CASTPGLAAPDTQYF
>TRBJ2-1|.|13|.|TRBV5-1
TGCGCCAGCAGCGATGGGGGGCAGACTGAGCAGTTCTTC
CASSDGGQTEQFF
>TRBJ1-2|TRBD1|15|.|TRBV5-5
TGTGCCAGCAGCCCGAACAGGGGGCGAGACTATGGCTACACCTTC
CASSPNRGRDYGYTF
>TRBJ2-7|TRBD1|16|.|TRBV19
TGTGCCAGTAGTATCAAGGGCCAGGGGGCTTTTTACGAGCAGTACTTC
CASSIKGQGAFYEQYF
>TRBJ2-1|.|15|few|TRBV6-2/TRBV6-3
TGTGCCAGCAGAATCCCTAACCCAACAGCTAATGAGCAGTTCTTC
CASRIPNPTANEQFF
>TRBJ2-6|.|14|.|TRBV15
TGTGCCACCAGCCCGGGGTCCGGGGCCAACGTCCTGACTTTC
CATSPGSGANVLTF
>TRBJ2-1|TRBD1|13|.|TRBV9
TGTGCCAGCAGCGTAGCTGACAGGGGAAAGCAGTTCTTC
CASSVADRGKQFF
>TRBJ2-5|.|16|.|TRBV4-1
TGCGCCAGCAGCCAATTTGAGGGGGAAGACCAAGAGACCCAGTACTTC
CASSQFEGEDQETQYF
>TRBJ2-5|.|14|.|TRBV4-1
TGCGCCAGCAGCCAACCAGGGGCCTGGGAGACCCAGTACTTC
CASSQPGAWETQYF
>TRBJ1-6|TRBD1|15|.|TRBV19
TGTGCCAGTAGTATCACTCGGACAGGAACGTCACCCCTCCACTTT
CASSITRTGTSPLHF
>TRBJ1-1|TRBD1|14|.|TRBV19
TGTGCCAGTAGGTCGCAGGGGGATCTTCCCGAAGCTTTCTTT
CASRSQGDLPEAFF
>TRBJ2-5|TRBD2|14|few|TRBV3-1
TGTGCCAGCATGGGGCGGGGGGGCCTCGAGACCCAGTACTTC
CASMGRGGLETQYF
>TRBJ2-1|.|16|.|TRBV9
TGTGCCAGCAGCGTAGATCTTGGGGGGCCGTACAATGAGCAGTTCTTC
CASSVDLGGPYNEQFF